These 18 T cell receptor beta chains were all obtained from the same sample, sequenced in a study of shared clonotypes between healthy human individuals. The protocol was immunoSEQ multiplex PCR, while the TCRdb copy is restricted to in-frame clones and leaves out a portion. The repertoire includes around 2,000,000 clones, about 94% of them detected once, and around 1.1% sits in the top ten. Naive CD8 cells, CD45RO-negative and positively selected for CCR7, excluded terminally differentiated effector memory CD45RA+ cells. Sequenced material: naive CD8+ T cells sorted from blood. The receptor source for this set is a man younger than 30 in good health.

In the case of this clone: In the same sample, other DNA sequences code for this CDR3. CDR3 sequence: CASSPGQGGSPLHF. The CDR3 bases are TGTGCCAGCAGCCCGGGACAGGGAGGTTCACCCCTCCACTTT. The J gene is TRBJ1-6, the V gene TRBV2; 9 nucleotides match TRBD1. The CDR3 has 14 amino acids. V was pared by 6 bases and J by 9 bases, with 6 bases of the junction left unmatched. CDR1 SNHLY and CDR2 FYNNEI come from the germline V gene.

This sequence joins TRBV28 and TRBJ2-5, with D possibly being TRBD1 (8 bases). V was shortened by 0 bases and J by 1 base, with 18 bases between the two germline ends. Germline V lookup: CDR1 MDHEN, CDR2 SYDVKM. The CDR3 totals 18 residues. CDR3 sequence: CASSLWTGEGLPQETQYF. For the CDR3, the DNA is TGTGCCAGCAGTTTATGGACAGGGGAGGGTCTACCCCAAGAGACCCAGTACTTC.

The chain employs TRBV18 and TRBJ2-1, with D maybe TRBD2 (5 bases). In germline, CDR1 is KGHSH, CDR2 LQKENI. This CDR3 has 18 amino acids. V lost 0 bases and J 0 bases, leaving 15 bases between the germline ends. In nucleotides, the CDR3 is TGTGCCAGCTCACCACCGGGTGCTAGCCTCTACTCCTACAATGAGCAGTTCTTC. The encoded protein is CASSPPGASLYSYNEQFF.

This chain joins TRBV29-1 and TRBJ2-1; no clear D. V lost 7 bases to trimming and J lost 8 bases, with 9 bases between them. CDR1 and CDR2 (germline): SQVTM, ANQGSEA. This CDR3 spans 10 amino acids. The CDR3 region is CSASGYEQFF. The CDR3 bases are TGCAGCGCCTCCGGCTATGAGCAGTTCTTC.

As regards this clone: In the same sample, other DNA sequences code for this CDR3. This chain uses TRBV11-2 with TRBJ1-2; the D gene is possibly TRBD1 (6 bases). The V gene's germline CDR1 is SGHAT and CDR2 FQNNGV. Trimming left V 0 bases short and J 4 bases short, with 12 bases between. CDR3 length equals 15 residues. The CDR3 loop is CASSLDLRGPYGYTF. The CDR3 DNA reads TGTGCCAGCAGCTTAGACCTCCGGGGGCCCTATGGCTACACCTTC. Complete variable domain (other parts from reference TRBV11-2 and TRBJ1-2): EAGVAQSPRYKIIEKRQSVAFWCNPISGHATLYWYQQILGQGPKLLIQFQNNGVVDDSQLPKDRFSAERLKGVDSTLKIQPAKLEDSAVYLCASSLDLRGPYGYTFGSGTRLTVV.

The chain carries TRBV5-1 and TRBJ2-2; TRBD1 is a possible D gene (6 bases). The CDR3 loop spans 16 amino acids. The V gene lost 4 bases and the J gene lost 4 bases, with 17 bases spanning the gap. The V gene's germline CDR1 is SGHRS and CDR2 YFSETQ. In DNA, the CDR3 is TGCGCCAGCAGCCCTGAACCATCGACAGGCACCGGGGAGCTGTTTTTT. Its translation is CASSPEPSTGTGELFF. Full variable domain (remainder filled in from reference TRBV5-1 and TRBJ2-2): KAGVTQTPRYLIKTRGQQVTLSCSPISGHRSVSWYQQTPGQGLQFLFEYFSETQRNKGNFPGRFSGRQFSNSRSEMNVSTLELGDSALYLCASSPEPSTGTGELFFGEGSRLTVL.

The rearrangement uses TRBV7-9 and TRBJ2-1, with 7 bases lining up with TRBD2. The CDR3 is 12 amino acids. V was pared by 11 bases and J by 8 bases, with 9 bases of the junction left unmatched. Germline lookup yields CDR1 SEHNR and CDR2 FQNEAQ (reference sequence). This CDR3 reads CALSGGADEQFF. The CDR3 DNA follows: TGTGCCCTCTCGGGGGGAGCGGATGAGCAGTTCTTC.

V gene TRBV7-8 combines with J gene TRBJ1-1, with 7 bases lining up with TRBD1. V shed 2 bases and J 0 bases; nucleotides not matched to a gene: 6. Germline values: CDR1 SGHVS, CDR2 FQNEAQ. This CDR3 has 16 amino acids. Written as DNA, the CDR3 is TGTGCCAGCAGCTTAACACAGGGGATGATGAACACTGAAGCTTTCTTT. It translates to CASSLTQGMMNTEAFF.

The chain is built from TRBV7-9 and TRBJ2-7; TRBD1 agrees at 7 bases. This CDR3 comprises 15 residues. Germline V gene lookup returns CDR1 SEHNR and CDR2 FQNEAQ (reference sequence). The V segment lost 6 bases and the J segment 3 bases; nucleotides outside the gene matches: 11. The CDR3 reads CASSRSGQLIYEQYF. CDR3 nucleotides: TGTGCCAGCAGTCGATCGGGACAGTTGATCTACGAGCAGTACTTC.

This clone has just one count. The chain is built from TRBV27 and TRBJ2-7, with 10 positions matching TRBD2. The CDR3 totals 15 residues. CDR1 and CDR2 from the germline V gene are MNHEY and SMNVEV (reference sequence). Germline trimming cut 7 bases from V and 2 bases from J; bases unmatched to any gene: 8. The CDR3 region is CASKLGAGGAYEQYF. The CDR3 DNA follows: TGTGCCAGCAAGTTGGGAGCGGGGGGGGCCTACGAGCAGTACTTC.

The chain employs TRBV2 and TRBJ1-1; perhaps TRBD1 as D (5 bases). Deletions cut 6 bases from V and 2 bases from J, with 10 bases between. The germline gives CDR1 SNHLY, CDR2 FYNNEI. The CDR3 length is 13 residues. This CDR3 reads CASRNQGNTEAFF. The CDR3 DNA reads TGTGCCAGCAGGAATCAGGGAAACACTGAAGCTTTCTTT.

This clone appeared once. CDR3 sequence: CASSSPGPSAYGYTF. The CDR3 DNA is TGTGCCAGCAGCTCACCGGGACCTTCGGCTTATGGCTACACCTTC. The chain links TRBV11-2 to TRBJ1-2; D is perhaps TRBD1 (5 bases). Trimming cost V 4 bases and J 5 bases, with 17 bases left between them. There are 15 residues in the CDR3. Germline V gives CDR1 SGHAT, CDR2 FQNNGV.

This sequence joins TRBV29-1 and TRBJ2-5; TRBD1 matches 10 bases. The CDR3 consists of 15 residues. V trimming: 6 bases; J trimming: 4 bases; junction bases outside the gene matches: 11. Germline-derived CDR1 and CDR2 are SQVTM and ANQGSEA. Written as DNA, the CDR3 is TGCAGCGTCGAGGGGGGACAGGGGAGGTTAGAGACCCAGTACTTC. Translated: CSVEGGQGRLETQYF.

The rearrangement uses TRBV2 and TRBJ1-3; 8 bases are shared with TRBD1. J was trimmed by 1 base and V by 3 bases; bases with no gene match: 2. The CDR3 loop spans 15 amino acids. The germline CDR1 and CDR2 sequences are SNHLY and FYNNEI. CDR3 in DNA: TGTGCCAGCAGTGATCGGACAGGGTCTGGAAACACCATATATTTT. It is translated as CASSDRTGSGNTIYF. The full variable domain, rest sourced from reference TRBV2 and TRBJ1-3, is EPEVTQTPSHQVTQMGQEVILRCVPISNHLYFYWYRQILGQKVEFLVSFYNNEISEKSEIFDDQFSVERPDGSNFTLKIRSTKLEDSAMYFCASSDRTGSGNTIYFGEGSWLTVV.

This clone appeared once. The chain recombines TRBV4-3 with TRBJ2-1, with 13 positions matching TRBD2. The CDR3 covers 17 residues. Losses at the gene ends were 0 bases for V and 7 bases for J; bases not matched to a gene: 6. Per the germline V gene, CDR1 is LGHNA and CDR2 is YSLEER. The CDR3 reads CASSQDWGTSGTNEQFF. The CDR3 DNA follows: TGCGCCAGCAGCCAAGATTGGGGGACTAGCGGGACTAATGAGCAGTTCTTC.

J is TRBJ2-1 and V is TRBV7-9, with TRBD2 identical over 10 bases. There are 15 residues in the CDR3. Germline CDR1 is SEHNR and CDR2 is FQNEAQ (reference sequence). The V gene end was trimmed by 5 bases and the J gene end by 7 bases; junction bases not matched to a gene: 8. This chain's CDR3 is CASSVPGLAKNEQFF. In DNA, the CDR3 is TGTGCCAGCAGCGTCCCGGGACTAGCGAAAAATGAGCAGTTCTTC.

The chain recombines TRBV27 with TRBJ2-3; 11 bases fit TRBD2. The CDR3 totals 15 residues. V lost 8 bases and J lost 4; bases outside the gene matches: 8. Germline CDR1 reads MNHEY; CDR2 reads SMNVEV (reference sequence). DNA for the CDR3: TGTGCCAGCTCTAGACTAGCGGGGCCTGCAGATACGCAGTATTTT. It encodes CASSRLAGPADTQYF.

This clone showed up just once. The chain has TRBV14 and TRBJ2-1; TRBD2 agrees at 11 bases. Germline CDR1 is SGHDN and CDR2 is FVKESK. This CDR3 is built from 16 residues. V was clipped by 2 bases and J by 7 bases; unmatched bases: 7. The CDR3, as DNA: TGTGCCAGCAGCCAACCTCTAGCGGGAGGAGGGAATGAGCAGTTCTTC. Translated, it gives CASSQPLAGGGNEQFF.